This T cell receptor (beta chain) was found in a study of blood T cell repertoires in COVID-19. Background on the study: The analysed material was cDNA or gDNA that came from T cells, B-cell-depleted T cells, or PBMCs.

Germline V gene data show CDR1 as WSHSY and CDR2 as SAAADI. The CDR3 is made up of 15 amino acids. Trimming shortened V by 3 bases and J by 7 bases, and 13 bases separated the two germline ends. As originally analysed: Reference gene primer amplification gave estimated nucleated cell counts. Repertoires were generated with immunoSEQ multiplex PCR, while TCRdb's copy carries only in-frame clones and drops some. The V and J calls and clone size are taken from that table; D and trimming were inferred from the DNA. The sample comprises some 400,000 clones, approximately 77% of which are singletons, and 0.85% to 1.3% rests with the top ten.

Material for sequencing was peripheral blood. This receptor was taken from a human donor with acute or convalescent COVID-19. The donor label of this sample is uncertain. The chain recombines TRBV10-2 with TRBJ1-6; a possible D gene is TRBD1 (6 bases). The CDR3: CASSDPPTGNSPLHF. CDR3 DNA sequence: TGCGCCAGCAGTGATCCCCCGACAGGAAATTCACCCCTCCACTTT.